This TCR beta chain was retrieved from a study of technical replicates of blood from a handful of donors. The germline CDR1 and CDR2 sequences are KGHSH and LQKENI. CDR3 size: 14 residues. Trimming shortened V by 3 bases and J by 3 bases, and 12 bases separated the two germline ends. Here immunoSEQ multiplex PCR was the method, and the copy in TCRdb shows in-frame clones only, minus some. Here the sample spans more than 90,000 clones, around 95% being singletons. The source of this sequence is a human donor in good health. The specimen sequenced was T cells isolated from PBMCs. This chain joins TRBV18 and TRBJ2-7, with D possibly TRBD2 on 5 matching bases. For the CDR3, the DNA is TGTGCCAGCTCACCCCGGGATTTGGACTACGAGCAGTACTTC. It specifies CASSPRDLDYEQYF.